This is a list of T cell receptor beta chains from one sample in a study of blood T cell repertoires in COVID-19. Only in-frame clones appear in the TCRdb table, and some are missing; sequencing was by immunoSEQ multiplex PCR. The profile covers about 130,000 clones, with around 83% appearing a single time and 12% taken by the ten largest. Sequencing input: peripheral blood. The receptors derive from a man aged 55 to 70 with acute or convalescent COVID-19. The CDR3 runs from the conserved cysteine through the conserved F or W. The order of the fields is D gene, J gene, clone size, V gene, CDR3 protein, CDR3 DNA. The D gene is left open where the match is weak. Where a row states a size, it is once, few, many or the class of an expanded clone; other rows omit it.

>TRBD2|TRBJ2-1|few|TRBV7-9
CASSPQREGRYEQFF
TGTGCCAGCAGCCCTCAGCGGGAGGGCCGGTATGAGCAGTTCTTC
>-|TRBJ2-7|-|TRBV12-3/TRBV12-4
CASRPGYLYEQYF
TGTGCCAGCAGACCAGGTTACCTCTACGAGCAGTACTTC
>-|TRBJ1-2|-|TRBV5-6
CASSLGQIDYGYTF
TGTGCCAGCAGCTTGGGACAGATTGACTATGGCTACACCTTC
>TRBD1|TRBJ2-7|once|TRBV18
CASSPSRDRANEQYF
TGTGCCAGCTCACCCAGCCGGGACAGGGCTAACGAGCAGTACTTC
>-|TRBJ2-1|-|TRBV28
CAFGGFSYNEQFF
TGTGCCTTTGGAGGGTTCTCCTACAATGAGCAGTTCTTC
>-|TRBJ2-1|-|TRBV28
CASGLVNEQFF
TGTGCCAGCGGACTTGTAAATGAGCAGTTCTTC
>TRBD1|TRBJ1-1|-|TRBV2
CASSGLQGAEAFF
TGTGCCAGCAGTGGGCTACAGGGGGCTGAAGCTTTCTTT
>-|TRBJ1-1|-|TRBV7-6
CASSSTGPNTEAFF
TGTGCCAGCAGCTCAACCGGTCCGAACACTGAAGCTTTCTTT
>-|TRBJ1-1|few|TRBV7-2
CASSLGSPEAFF
TGTGCCAGCAGCTTGGGGAGCCCTGAAGCTTTCTTT
>TRBD1|TRBJ2-7|-|TRBV16
CASSRDRPPHPYEQYF
TGTGCCAGCAGCCGGGACAGGCCCCCGCACCCCTACGAGCAGTACTTC
>-|TRBJ2-7|-|TRBV5-1
CASSPAPDSTLYEQYF
TGCGCCAGCAGCCCGGCCCCCGACTCGACTCTCTACGAGCAGTACTTC
>TRBD1|TRBJ1-2|-|TRBV7-9
CASTKQGNYGYTF
TGTGCCAGCACCAAACAGGGGAACTATGGCTACACCTTC
>-|TRBJ1-5|-|TRBV5-8
CASSLDGIQPQHF
TGTGCCAGCAGCTTGGACGGGATTCAGCCCCAGCATTTT
>-|TRBJ1-1|-|TRBV15
CATSRASGGFRTEAFF
TGTGCCACCAGCCGCGCATCAGGAGGGTTTAGGACTGAAGCTTTCTTT
>TRBD1|TRBJ2-5|-|TRBV24-1
CATSAGDRGLGTQYF
TGTGCCACCAGTGCTGGGGACAGGGGGCTGGGGACCCAGTACTTC
>-|TRBJ1-3|-|TRBV5-1
CASSLASSSGNTIYF
TGCGCCAGCAGCTTGGCCTCGAGCTCTGGAAACACCATATATTTT